The present T cell receptor beta chain was sequenced within a study of T cells after yellow fever vaccination. Trimming took off 1 base at V and 4 bases at J, with 11 bases between the two ends. Germline V gene data show CDR1 as SNHLY and CDR2 as FYNNEI. There are 15 residues in the CDR3. Study-level points and caveats: Reappearance after the booster was observed for most primary-vaccination clones (more than 95% CD4, around 90% CD8).

TCRdb ran MiXCR on the 5' RACE reads and lists one entry per CDR3 protein. The repertoire holds 450,000 to 650,000 distinct CDR3 sequences, about a fifth seen once, with less than 20% in the top ten. This clonotype occurred a few times. Its antigen is not known. This chain connects TRBV2 to TRBJ2-4; the D gene is possibly TRBD2 (6 bases). The origin of this receptor is a man younger than 30 who received the YFV17D yellow fever vaccine. Specimen: PBMCs, collected more than 20 days after the first yellow fever vaccination. The CDR3 sequence is CASSEDSGTKNIQYF. CDR3 nucleotide sequence: TGTGCCAGCAGTGAAGATTCGGGGACTAAAAACATTCAGTACTTC.